The 24 T cell receptor beta chains below all came from one sample that was sequenced in a study of blood T cell repertoires in COVID-19. Assay: immunoSEQ multiplex PCR; the TCRdb copy retains only in-frame clones and omits some. The table has fewer than 200,000 clones, approximately 92% seen once. The sample comprised peripheral blood. Source of these receptors: a man aged 30 to 39 with COVID-19, enrolled during active disease.

This clone was recorded once. The chain joins TRBV7-9 to TRBJ1-2, with D unclear. The germline V gene has CDR1 SEHNR and CDR2 FQNEAQ (reference sequence). Trimming cost V 3 bases and J 6 bases, with 11 bases left between them. This CDR3 spans 13 amino acids. CDR3 sequence (DNA): TGTGCCAGCAGCTTCTATCGAGAAGATGGCTACACCTTC. Translation: CASSFYREDGYTF.

The gene calls are TRBV5-1 and TRBJ1-1; 8 bases are a match to TRBD1. Germline V CDR1 and CDR2: SGHRS, YFSETQ. J lost 1 base, V lost 4 bases, and 9 bases had no gene match. The CDR3 contains 16 residues. The CDR3 spells CASSTPGQVKNTEAFF. The CDR3 nucleotides read TGCGCCAGCAGCACGCCGGGACAGGTAAAGAACACTGAAGCTTTCTTT.

This clone was observed once. The chain uses TRBV28 and TRBJ2-7; tentative D call: TRBD2 (5 bases). V lost 2 bases and J 1 base, leaving 9 bases between the germline ends. The CDR3 is 14 residues long. Germline CDR1 reads MDHEN; CDR2 reads SYDVKM. CDR3 coding DNA: TGTGCCAGCAGTTTAGGACTGCCATCCTACGAGCAGTACTTC. It translates to CASSLGLPSYEQYF. Looking up the rest from reference TRBV28 and TRBJ2-7 gives the full variable domain: DVKVTQSSRYLVKRTGEKVFLECVQDMDHENMFWYRQDPGLGLRLIYFSYDVKMKEKGDIPEGYSVSREKKERFSLILESASTNQTSMYLCASSLGLPSYEQYFGPGTRLTVT.

The V call is TRBV24-1, the J call TRBJ1-4; no reliable D call. Trimming took off 7 bases at V and 0 bases at J, with 5 bases between the two ends. In germline, CDR1 is KGHDR, CDR2 SFDVKD. The CDR3 length is 13 residues. The CDR3 is CATRAATNEKLFF. The CDR3 region has the DNA TGTGCCACCAGAGCCGCAACTAATGAAAAACTGTTTTTT.

The chain has TRBV6-4 and TRBJ1-1; TRBD1 aligns across 7 bases. CDR1 MRHNA and CDR2 SNTAGT come from the germline V gene. With 2 bases clipped from V and 4 bases from J, the junction kept 4 bases outside the gene matches. The length of the CDR3 is 14 residues. The CDR3 is CASSDHRGGTEAFF. The CDR3 coding sequence is TGTGCCAGCAGTGACCACAGGGGAGGCACTGAAGCTTTCTTT.

The CDR3 protein is CASGFSPAFYESFF. Written as DNA, the CDR3 is TGTGCTAGTGGTTTCTCCCCCGCGTTCTATGAGTCTTTCTTT. J is TRBJ1-1 and V is TRBV12-5; D is uncertain. V lost 3 bases and J 12 bases, leaving 20 bases between the germline ends. The CDR3 has 14 amino acids. Germline lookup yields CDR1 LGHNT and CDR2 FRNRAP.

V and J are TRBV7-9 and TRBJ1-1; possible D gene TRBD1, 5 bases. The CDR3 length is 13 residues. V was cut by 4 bases and J by 1 base, with 7 bases left in between. Germline V gene lookup returns CDR1 SEHNR and CDR2 FQNEAQ (reference sequence). The CDR3 is CASSYGQNTEAFF. The DNA for the CDR3 is TGTGCCAGCAGCTACGGACAGAACACTGAAGCTTTCTTT.

This clone was recorded once. The chain employs TRBV18 and TRBJ1-5; 11 bases fit TRBD1. The germline V gene has CDR1 KGHSH and CDR2 LQKENI. After removal of 10 bases from V and 4 bases from J, the junction contained 9 bases not matched to a gene. This CDR3 has 15 residues. CDR3 bases: TGTGCCAAAAAGGACAGGGGGCCGAGGAATCAGCCCCAGCATTTT. Encoded protein: CAKKDRGPRNQPQHF.

CDR3 DNA sequence: TGCAGCGTTGTAAGGGGTTTACACACTGAAGCTTTCTTT. Amino acid sequence: CSVVRGLHTEAFF. V and J are TRBV29-1 and TRBJ1-1, with a weak D call TRBD1 (5 bases). Deletions cut 4 bases from V and 3 bases from J, with 12 bases between. This CDR3 region has 13 residues. Germline CDR1 is SQVTM and CDR2 is ANQGSEA.

V usage is TRBV30 and J usage is TRBJ2-7; 8 bases agree with TRBD2. The CDR3 contains 14 residues. The trim removed 4 bases at V and 0 bases at J, leaving 5 bases unmatched. Germline CDR1 GTSNPN, CDR2 SVGIG (reference sequence). The CDR3 DNA reads TGTGCCTGGACCCGGGGGGGCAGCTCCTACGAGCAGTACTTC. Protein sequence: CAWTRGGSSYEQYF.

The chain is built from TRBV7-3 and TRBJ1-6; 7 nucleotides match TRBD1. The CDR3 runs to 15 residues. Germline loops: CDR1 SGHTA, CDR2 FQGTGA. Trimming removed 2 bases from V and 10 bases from J; junction bases left unmatched: 8. In nucleotides, the CDR3 is TGTGCCAGCAGCTTACAGACAGGGAGTAGGTCACCCCTCCACTTT. This codes for CASSLQTGSRSPLHF.

This clone was recorded only once. The chain couples TRBV6-2 or TRBV6-3 to TRBJ2-1, with D maybe TRBD1 (5 bases). Germline V gives CDR1 MNHEY, CDR2 SVGEGT. This CDR3 has 14 amino acids. The V gene lost 6 bases and the J gene lost 7 bases, with 16 bases spanning the gap. The chain's CDR3 is CASSPPRVLNEQFF. The CDR3 DNA follows: TGTGCCAGCAGCCCCCCCAGGGTCTTAAATGAGCAGTTCTTC.

This clone was counted once. CDR3 sequence: CASSRQALSVREKLFF. CDR3 coding DNA: TGTGCCAGCAGTCGACAGGCCCTCAGCGTAAGGGAAAAACTGTTTTTT. The chain employs TRBV25-1 and TRBJ1-4, with D possibly being TRBD1 (6 bases). Germline V gives CDR1 MGHDK, CDR2 SYGVNS. V lost 5 bases and J 8 bases, leaving 21 bases between the germline ends. The CDR3 sequence is 16 residues long.

This clone was detected only once. The chain carries TRBV5-1 and TRBJ1-3; tentatively, D is TRBD1 (6 bases). Germline loops: CDR1 SGHRS, CDR2 YFSETQ. This CDR3 has 15 residues. V was cut by 0 bases and J by 3 bases, with 10 bases left in between. CDR3 sequence (DNA): TGCGCCAGCAGCTTGGACAGGGCAAATGGAAACACCATATATTTT. Translated: CASSLDRANGNTIYF.

The CDR3, as DNA: TGCGCCAGCAGCTTGGCCCCCCAGGGGGCCTACGAGCAGTACTTC. Its translation: CASSLAPQGAYEQYF. The chain is built from TRBV5-1 and TRBJ2-7, with TRBD1 matching 7 bases. Germline V CDR1 and CDR2: SGHRS, YFSETQ. The junction had 5 bases not matched to a gene; V was cut back by 0 bases and J by 2 bases. This CDR3 spans 15 amino acids.

The gene calls are TRBV23-1 and TRBJ2-7; 8 bases are shared with TRBD2. TRBV23-1 is noted as an ORF with a role that remains uncertain. V was pared by 1 base and J by 1 base, with 6 bases of the junction left unmatched. The CDR3 contains 16 residues. The CDR3 region is CASSQWSGSPSYEQYF. In DNA, the CDR3 is TGCGCCAGCAGTCAATGGAGCGGGAGCCCTTCCTACGAGCAGTACTTC.

This clone was counted only a few times. This chain connects TRBV6-9 to TRBJ1-1; the match to TRBD1 covers 8 bases. Germline CDR1 MNHGY, CDR2 SVAAGI. With V trimmed by 4 bases and J by 3 bases, 7 bases remained unmatched. The CDR3 totals 15 residues. The CDR3 nucleotides are TGTGCCAGCAGTTCTCCGACAGGGGCGCACACTGAAGCTTTCTTT. Amino acids: CASSSPTGAHTEAFF.

This sequence joins TRBV6-2 or TRBV6-3 and TRBJ2-3; 7 nucleotides agree with TRBD1. The CDR3 has 15 amino acids. After removal of 5 bases from V and 5 bases from J, the junction contained 10 bases not matched to a gene. CDR1 and CDR2 (germline): MNHEY, SVGEGT. This CDR3 reads CASSLGQAHGDTQYF. The CDR3 DNA follows: TGTGCCAGCAGTCTCGGACAGGCCCATGGAGATACGCAGTATTTT.

The chain combines TRBV7-2 with TRBJ2-5; the match to TRBD1 covers 9 bases. The CDR3 length is 14 residues. CDR1 is SGHTA and CDR2 is FQGNSA in the germline V gene. V dropped 5 bases and J dropped 5; count of bases not matched to a gene: 6. CDR3 amino acids: CASSIDRGSETQYF. The CDR3 nucleotides read TGTGCCAGCAGCATAGACAGGGGGAGTGAGACCCAGTACTTC.

The gene calls are TRBV28 and TRBJ1-2; TRBD1 matches 7 bases. The germline V gene has CDR1 MDHEN and CDR2 SYDVKM. The CDR3 length is 17 residues. V gave up 2 bases and J gave up 1 base; unmatched junction bases: 10. CDR3 sequence (DNA): TGTGCCAGCAGTTTACTCCACCCAGGGGGTCATAACTATGGCTACACCTTC. Residues: CASSLLHPGGHNYGYTF.

This sequence joins TRBV7-9 and TRBJ2-5; 7 nucleotides align to TRBD1. CDR1 is SEHNR and CDR2 is FQNEAQ in the germline V gene (reference sequence). The CDR3 totals 14 residues. The ends lost 3 bases at V and 2 bases at J; junction bases unmatched: 3. The CDR3 loop reads CASSLGTVQETQYF. The CDR3 DNA sequence: TGTGCCAGCAGCTTGGGGACAGTTCAAGAGACCCAGTACTTC.

The chain joins TRBV27 to TRBJ2-5; 11 positions agree with TRBD2. The V gene's germline CDR1 is MNHEY and CDR2 SMNVEV (reference sequence). The CDR3 runs 16 residues. V gave up 4 bases and J gave up 5 bases; unmatched junction bases: 9. DNA for the CDR3: TGTGCCAGCAGTTCCCTGACTAGCGGGGCGAGGGAGACCCAGTACTTC. Translating gives CASSSLTSGARETQYF.

This clone was counted once. The V and J genes are TRBV7-9 and TRBJ1-2, with 7 bases fitting TRBD1. The CDR3 has 16 residues. V was pared by 4 bases and J by 8 bases, with 16 bases of the junction left unmatched. The germline gives CDR1 SEHNR, CDR2 FQNEAQ (reference sequence). Written as DNA, the CDR3 is TGTGCCAGCAGCTCCGGACAGGTCGGGCTCCCATGGGGCTACACCTTC. Amino acid sequence: CASSSGQVGLPWGYTF.

V usage is TRBV18 and J usage is TRBJ1-1; TRBD1 matches at 8 bases. Per germline, CDR1 KGHSH and CDR2 LQKENI. Trimming removed 0 bases from V and 3 bases from J; junction bases left unmatched: 15. This CDR3 region has 19 residues. DNA for the CDR3: TGTGCCAGCTCACCACCGGCCAAAATCCGACAGGGGCTATACACTGAAGCTTTCTTT. Translated, it gives CASSPPAKIRQGLYTEAFF.